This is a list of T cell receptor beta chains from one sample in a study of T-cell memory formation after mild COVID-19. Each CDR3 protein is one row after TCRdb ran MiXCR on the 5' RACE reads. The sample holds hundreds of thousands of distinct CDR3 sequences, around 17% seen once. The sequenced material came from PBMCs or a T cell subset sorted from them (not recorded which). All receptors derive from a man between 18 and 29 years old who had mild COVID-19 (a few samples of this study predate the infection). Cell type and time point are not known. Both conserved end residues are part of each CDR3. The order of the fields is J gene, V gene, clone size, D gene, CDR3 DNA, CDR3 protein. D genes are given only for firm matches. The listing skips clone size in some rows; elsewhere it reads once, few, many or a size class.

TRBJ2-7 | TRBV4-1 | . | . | TGCGCCAGCAGCCAAGAAGGGACGGCGGCCTACGAGCAGTACTTC | CASSQEGTAAYEQYF
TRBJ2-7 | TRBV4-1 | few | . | TGCGCCAGCAGCCCCACCGTACGGCCCGAGCAGTACTTC | CASSPTVRPEQYF
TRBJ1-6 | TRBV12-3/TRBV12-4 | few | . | TGTGCCAGCAGTTTAGCCGGGCCCTGGTCTTCACCCCTCCACTTT | CASSLAGPWSSPLHF
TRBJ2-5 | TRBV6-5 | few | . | TGTGCCAGCACCTGGACAATGGCAGTGAGGGAGACCCAGTACTTC | CASTWTMAVRETQYF
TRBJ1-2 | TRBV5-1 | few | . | TGCGCCAGCAGCTTGGTAGCGGACAGCGGTTCGGGCTACACCTTC | CASSLVADSGSGYTF
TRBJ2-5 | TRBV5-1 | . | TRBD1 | TGCGCCAGCAGCTTTGACAGGGGGCGAGAGACCCAGTACTTC | CASSFDRGRETQYF
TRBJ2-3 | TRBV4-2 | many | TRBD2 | TGTGCCAGCAGCCAGGCTGGACTAGCGGGGGGCCTGGGAGATACGCAGTATTTT | CASSQAGLAGGLGDTQYF
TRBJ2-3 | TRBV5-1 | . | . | TGCGCCAGCAGCTTCGGTCTTACCAAGAGCACAGATACGCAGTATTTT | CASSFGLTKSTDTQYF
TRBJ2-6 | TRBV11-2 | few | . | TGTGCCAGCAGCTTCCAGGGGGCCAACGTCCTGACTTTC | CASSFQGANVLTF
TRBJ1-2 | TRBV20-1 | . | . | TGCAGTTCTTCCGGACGCGCTGGCTACACCTTC | CSSSGRAGYTF
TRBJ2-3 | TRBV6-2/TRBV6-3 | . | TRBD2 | TGTGCCAGCAGCCGAGGGACTAGCGGGGGGTACGGTACGCAGTATTTT | CASSRGTSGGYGTQYF
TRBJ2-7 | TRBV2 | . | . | TGTGCCAGGGAGGGAACGGGCAGCTCCTACGAGCAGTACTTC | CAREGTGSSYEQYF
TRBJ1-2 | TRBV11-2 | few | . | TGTGCCAGCAGCACTCGACAGAGCTACACCTTC | CASSTRQSYTF
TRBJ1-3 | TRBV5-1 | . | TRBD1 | TGCGCCAGCAGCCCGACAGGGGAAGAAAACACCATATATTTT | CASSPTGEENTIYF
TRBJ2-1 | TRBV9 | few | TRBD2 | TGTGCCAGCAGCGTTGGGGGACTAGCGGCCTACAATGAGCAGTTCTTC | CASSVGGLAAYNEQFF
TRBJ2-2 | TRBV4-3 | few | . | TGCGCCAGCAGCCAGTTGTCAAACACCGGGGAGCTGTTTTTT | CASSQLSNTGELFF
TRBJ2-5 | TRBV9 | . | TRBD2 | TGTGCCAGCAGCCCGAGGAGGACTAGGGATGGGGAGACCCAGTACTTC | CASSPRRTRDGETQYF
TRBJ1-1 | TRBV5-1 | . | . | TGCGCCAGCAGCCCTACCCGGTCCCATATGAACACTGAAGCTTTCTTT | CASSPTRSHMNTEAFF
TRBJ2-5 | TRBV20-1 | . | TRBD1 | TGCAGTGTTATGACAGGGGGCGAGGAGACCCAGTACTTC | CSVMTGGEETQYF
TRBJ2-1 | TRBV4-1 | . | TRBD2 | TGCGCCAGCAGCCAACCTGGGACTAGCGCCAATGAGCAGTTCTTC | CASSQPGTSANEQFF
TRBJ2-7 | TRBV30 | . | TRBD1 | TGTGCCTGGAAGGGGGACAGGGACTACGAGCAGTACTTC | CAWKGDRDYEQYF
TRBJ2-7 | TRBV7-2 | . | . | TGTGCCAGCAGCCGCGACACGTCCGAGCAGTACTTC | CASSRDTSEQYF
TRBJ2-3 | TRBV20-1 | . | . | TGCAGTGCTACCTTTTCGGGGAGCACAGATACGCAGTATTTT | CSATFSGSTDTQYF
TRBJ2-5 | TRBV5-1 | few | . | TGCGCCAGCAGCCCAGGCACGAAGGGGTGGGAGACCCAGTACTTC | CASSPGTKGWETQYF
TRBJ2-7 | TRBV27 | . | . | TGTGCCAGCAGCCCGACAGCAACCTACGAGCAGTACTTC | CASSPTATYEQYF
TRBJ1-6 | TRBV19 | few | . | TGTGCCAGTAGCCGGGACGGTCATTCACCCCTCCACTTT | CASSRDGHSPLHF
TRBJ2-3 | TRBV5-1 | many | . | TGCGCCAGCAGAGTGTTTTGGGGTACAGATACGCAGTATTTT | CASRVFWGTDTQYF
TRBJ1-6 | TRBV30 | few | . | TGTGCCTGGAGTGTGATAGCGGGATCACCCCTCCACTTT | CAWSVIAGSPLHF
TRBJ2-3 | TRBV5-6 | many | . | TGTGCCAGCAGCTTGGTTTCGGGGGATTATACGCAGTATTTT | CASSLVSGDYTQYF
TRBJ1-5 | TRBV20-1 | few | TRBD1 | TGCAGTGCCCGACGGGGACAGGGCAATCAGCCCCAGCATTTT | CSARRGQGNQPQHF
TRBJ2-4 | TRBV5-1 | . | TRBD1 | TGCGCCAGCAGCTTGTCGACAGGGGAAAACATTCAGTACTTC | CASSLSTGENIQYF
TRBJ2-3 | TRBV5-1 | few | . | TGCGCCAGCAGCGCCTCCAGAGCCCGGTTGAACACAGATACGCAGTATTTT | CASSASRARLNTDTQYF
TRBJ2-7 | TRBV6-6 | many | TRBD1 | TGTGCCAGCAGCTATTCTCGGGGACAGACCTACGAGCAGTACTTC | CASSYSRGQTYEQYF
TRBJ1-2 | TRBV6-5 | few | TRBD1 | TGTGCCAGCAGTTACTCTCAGGGGGCGAGCGGCTACACCTTC | CASSYSQGASGYTF
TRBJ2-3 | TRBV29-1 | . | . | TGCAGCGCCGGCCTGTCTAGGGGCACAGATACGCAGTATTTT | CSAGLSRGTDTQYF
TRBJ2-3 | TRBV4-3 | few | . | TGCGCCAGCAGCCAATTGGGGGACACAGATACGCAGTATTTT | CASSQLGDTDTQYF
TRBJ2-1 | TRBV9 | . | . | TGTGCCAGCACCTCCACAGGGAGAAGTGAGCAGTTCTTC | CASTSTGRSEQFF
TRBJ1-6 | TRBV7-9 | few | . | TGTGCCAGCACCCCAGGGGATTCACCCCTCCACTTT | CASTPGDSPLHF
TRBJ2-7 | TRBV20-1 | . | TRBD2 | TGCAGTGCTAGAAGCGCGGGCCGGGGGGGCAAGTACGAGCAGTACTTC | CSARSAGRGGKYEQYF
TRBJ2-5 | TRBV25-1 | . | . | TGTGCCAGCAGTCGTATGGGGGCAGAGACCCAGTACTTC | CASSRMGAETQYF
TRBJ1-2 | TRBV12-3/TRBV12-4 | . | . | TGTGCCAGCAGTGTGAGGGCCTCAGCTAACTATGGCTACACCTTC | CASSVRASANYGYTF
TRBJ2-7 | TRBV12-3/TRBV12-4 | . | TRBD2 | TGTGCCAGCAGTTTAGGACTAGCGGGGGGCCTCCTCTCCTACGAGCAGTACTTC | CASSLGLAGGLLSYEQYF
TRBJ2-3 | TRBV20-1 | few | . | TGCAGTGCTAGTAGCAGTGATATCTCGGATACGCAGTATTTT | CSASSSDISDTQYF
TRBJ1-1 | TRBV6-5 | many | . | TGTGCCAGCAGTTACAGGTCGGCAGGGGCCACTGAAGCTTTCTTT | CASSYRSAGATEAFF
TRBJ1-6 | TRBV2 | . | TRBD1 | TGTGCCAGTGGGGACAGGGGAAATTCACCCCTCCACTTT | CASGDRGNSPLHF
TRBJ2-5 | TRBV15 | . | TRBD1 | TGTGCCACCAGCGGAGACAGGGGGCGAGAGACCCAGTACTTC | CATSGDRGRETQYF
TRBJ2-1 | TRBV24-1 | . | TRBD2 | TGTGCCACCAGTGATCCTAGCGGGGGGGATGAGCAGTTCTTC | CATSDPSGGDEQFF
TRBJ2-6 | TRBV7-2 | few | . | TGTGCCAGCAGCTCAACTGGGGCCAACGTCCTGACTTTC | CASSSTGANVLTF
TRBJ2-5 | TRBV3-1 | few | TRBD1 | TGTGCCAGCAGCTTCCGACGGACAGGGCCGGAGACCCAGTACTTC | CASSFRRTGPETQYF
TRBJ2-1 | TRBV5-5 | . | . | TGTGCCAGCAGCTTGATGGGCTCGAACTCCTACAATGAGCAGTTCTTC | CASSLMGSNSYNEQFF
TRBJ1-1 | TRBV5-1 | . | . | TGCGCCAGCAGCCCCATGGGGCAGGCCGGGAACACTGAAGCTTTCTTT | CASSPMGQAGNTEAFF
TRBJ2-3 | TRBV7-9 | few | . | TGTGCCAGCAGCTTGAGCCCCTGGCTGACAGATACGCAGTATTTT | CASSLSPWLTDTQYF
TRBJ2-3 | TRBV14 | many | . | TGTGCCAGCAGCCAAGACGTACAGGGAGATACGCAGTATTTT | CASSQDVQGDTQYF
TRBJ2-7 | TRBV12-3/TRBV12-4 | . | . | TGTGCCAGCAGTCCGAGTAGGTACGAGCAGTACTTC | CASSPSRYEQYF
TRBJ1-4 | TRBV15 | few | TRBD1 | TGTGCCACCAGCGGAAATCAGTGGGACAGGGGAAGGGAAAAACTGTTTTTT | CATSGNQWDRGREKLFF
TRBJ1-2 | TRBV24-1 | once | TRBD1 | TGTGCCACCAGTAGAACCGGACAGGGGGACTATGGCTACACCTTC | CATSRTGQGDYGYTF
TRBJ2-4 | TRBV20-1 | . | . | TGCAGTGCTAAGGCGGGATCTACCATTCAGTACTTC | CSAKAGSTIQYF
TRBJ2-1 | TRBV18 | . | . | TGTGCCAGCTCACCACGCTACTCTACGGCTACCTCCTACAATGAGCAGTTCTTC | CASSPRYSTATSYNEQFF
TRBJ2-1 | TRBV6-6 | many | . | TGTGCCAGCAGCCCGGGGTCCTACAATGAGCAGTTCTTC | CASSPGSYNEQFF